The present TCR beta chain was sequenced within a study of T cells in narcolepsy (dated by TCRdb to the late 2010s). Concerning the study at large: Patients with narcolepsy type 1 or type 2 (NT1, NT2) and healthy control donors were enrolled in the study. The study used TCR Vbeta sequencing to track clonotypes in blood and CSF while looking for autoreactive T cells in narcolepsy patients that target self-antigens of hypocretin neurons (hypocretin, TRIB2).

Libraries were made using the immunoSEQ multiplex PCR assay. Processing in the source paper ran as follows. Clonotype sharing between paired CSF and blood samples was expressed as the percentage of total CSF clonotypes also found in blood. TCRdb obtained this table from immuneACCESS and retained in-frame rearrangements with V and J assigned. These tables miss some clones; where compared with another copy, unresolved V genes account for less than half of the shortfall, and the remainder is unexplained. The V and J calls and clone size come from that table; D and trimming were worked out from the DNA. The sample has about 1,700 clones on record, 23% of them singletons. Approximately 15% of the sample is held by the ten biggest clonotypes. There are a few counts of this clone. What antigen it recognizes has not been identified. No much larger clone exists at a distance of one base, and base qualities are not known.

T cells from the cerebrospinal fluid of patients were first expanded in vitro, and then CD4+ or CD8+ T cells were sorted out for TCR Vbeta sequencing. The CDR3 goes from the cysteine to the phenylalanine over 13 residues. The only DNA kept is the CDR3, 39 bases in frame from the first base. The junction carries 11 bases between V and J, which are trimmed by 2 bases and 7 bases respectively. In the germline V gene, CDR1 corresponds to MNHNS and CDR2 to SASEGT. What the research found in general, with its limitations: In plots comparing CSF and blood CD4+ T cell clonotypes from the same patient, HCRT-specific and TRIB2-specific autoreactive clonotypes were highlighted. Autoreactive clonotypes were reported to be detected serially in the blood of the same patients and of different patients, but not in the blood of healthy controls.

In this chain, TRBV6-1 is recombined with TRBJ2-5; the D gene assignment is ambiguous. This receptor was identified in a human donor with narcolepsy. The sample comprised cultured CD4+ T cells from cerebrospinal fluid. The bases read TGTGCCAGCAGTGAATACAGTAAAGGGACCCAGTACTTC. It encodes CASSEYSKGTQYF.